The rows below give T cell receptor beta chains drawn from one sample of a study of blood T cell repertoires in COVID-19. The method was immunoSEQ multiplex PCR; TCRdb's version includes in-frame clones alone and lacks a portion of them. This table holds about 230,000 clones, around 92% found once. Sequenced input: PBMCs or T cells enriched from blood (not recorded which). The source of these receptors is a woman in her thirties with acute COVID-19. Each CDR3 is given with its conserved first and last residue. A D gene is named only where the DNA matches it firmly. Size values are once, few and many counts, or a class for expanded clones, and some rows have none.

TRBJ2-2 few TRBV18 . CASSLSGELFF TGTGCCAGCTCACTATCGGGGGAGCTGTTTTTT
TRBJ1-2 . TRBV5-8 TRBD1 CASSDGQGAYYGYTF TGTGCCAGCAGCGACGGACAGGGGGCATACTATGGCTACACCTTC
TRBJ1-1 . TRBV28 . CASISGGANTEAFF TGTGCCAGCATCTCGGGGGGCGCGAACACTGAAGCTTTCTTT
TRBJ2-1 . TRBV18 TRBD1 CASSPPWGQGAGNEQFF TGTGCCAGCTCACCACCTTGGGGACAGGGGGCAGGCAATGAGCAGTTCTTC
TRBJ2-1 . TRBV9 . CASSEQRGNEQFF TGTGCCAGCAGCGAGCAAAGGGGGAACGAGCAGTTCTTC
TRBJ1-3 . TRBV18 . CASSPEEYNSGNTIYF TGTGCCAGCTCACCAGAGGAATACAACTCTGGAAACACCATATATTTT
TRBJ1-2 few TRBV5-1 . CASSLDVRGNYGYTF TGCGCCAGCAGCTTGGATGTCAGGGGTAACTATGGCTACACCTTC
TRBJ2-3 . TRBV13 TRBD2 CASGERGRSWTQYF TGTGCCAGCGGAGAGCGGGGGAGGTCCTGGACGCAGTATTTT
TRBJ2-7 . TRBV10-1 TRBD2 CASSESISGNSGGIYEQYF TGCGCCAGCAGTGAGTCGATTTCAGGGAATTCGGGGGGGATTTACGAGCAGTACTTC
TRBJ2-5 . TRBV30 . CAWSVPLGTQYF TGTGCCTGGAGTGTACCACTTGGGACCCAGTACTTC
TRBJ2-1 . TRBV28 TRBD2 CASSRTSGAYNEQFF TGTGCCAGCAGTAGGACTAGCGGGGCCTACAATGAGCAGTTCTTC
TRBJ2-5 . TRBV27 TRBD2 CASSLSASGVVWQETQYF TGTGCCAGCAGTTTATCGGCCAGCGGGGTTGTTTGGCAAGAGACCCAGTACTTC
TRBJ2-5 . TRBV19 . CASSRLRQAQETQYF TGTGCCAGTAGTCGACTCAGACAGGCACAAGAGACCCAGTACTTC
TRBJ2-6 . TRBV2 . CASSEYDPRANVLTF TGTGCCAGCAGTGAATATGATCCTAGGGCCAACGTCCTGACTTTC
TRBJ1-2 once TRBV27 . CASSLGQGGDGYTF TGTGCCAGCAGTTTAGGGCAGGGCGGTGATGGCTACACCTTC
TRBJ2-7 . TRBV28 TRBD1 CASSPAGQGIHYEQYF TGTGCCAGCAGTCCCGCGGGACAGGGGATTCACTACGAGCAGTACTTC
TRBJ1-1 . TRBV27 TRBD1 CASSPEGAGRGTEAFF TGTGCCAGCAGTCCGGAGGGGGCAGGTAGGGGCACTGAAGCTTTCTTT
TRBJ1-6 . TRBV21-1 . CASRTRGRSYNSPLHF TGTGCCAGCAGAACCCGAGGGCGTTCCTATAATTCACCCCTCCACTTT
TRBJ1-3 . TRBV30 TRBD1 CAWSGDREASTIYF TGTGCCTGGAGCGGGGACAGGGAGGCCAGCACCATATATTTT
TRBJ2-5 . TRBV18 TRBD1 CASSPGDRGETQYF TGTGCCAGCTCGCCTGGGGACAGAGGAGAGACCCAGTACTTC
TRBJ1-6 . TRBV28 . CASRPPGLYSPLHF TGTGCCAGCAGGCCCCCAGGGTTATATTCACCCCTCCACTTT
TRBJ1-5 . TRBV19 . CASSIPARNQPQHF TGTGCCAGTAGTATCCCAGCGAGGAATCAGCCCCAGCATTTT
TRBJ2-1 few TRBV5-1 . CASSYWGPEVGFYNEQFF TGCGCCAGCAGCTATTGGGGGCCGGAGGTGGGATTCTACAATGAGCAGTTCTTC
TRBJ2-5 . TRBV6-5 TRBD2 CASISSGKETQYF TGTGCCAGCATTTCTAGCGGGAAAGAGACCCAGTACTTC
TRBJ2-1 . TRBV4-1 . CASSPGEREQFF TGCGCCAGCAGCCCTGGGGAGCGGGAGCAGTTCTTC
TRBJ1-2 . TRBV19 . CASSETGRDGYTF TGTGCCAGTAGTGAAACAGGGCGGGATGGCTACACCTTC
TRBJ1-1 . TRBV18 . CASSPYRTMNTEAFF TGTGCCAGCTCACCTTACAGGACCATGAACACTGAAGCTTTCTTT
TRBJ2-7 . TRBV3-1/TRBV3-2 . CASSQRDEQYF TGTGCCAGCAGCCAGCGGGACGAGCAGTACTTC
TRBJ1-6 once TRBV18 . CASSPGRIEFSPLHF TGTGCCAGCTCACCCGGCAGGATCGAGTTTTCACCCCTCCACTTT
TRBJ2-7 once TRBV7-6 . CASTPDIVASSYEQYF TGTGCCAGCACCCCTGATATAGTAGCGAGCTCCTACGAGCAGTACTTC
TRBJ1-5 . TRBV9 TRBD1 CASSAGTGNQPQHF TGTGCCAGCAGCGCCGGGACAGGTAATCAGCCCCAGCATTTT
TRBJ2-7 . TRBV6-5 . CASSTDLTQYF TGTGCCAGCAGTACGGACTTAACACAGTACTTC
TRBJ1-2 . TRBV27 TRBD1 CASSFEDRGGYTF TGTGCCAGCAGTTTTGAGGACAGGGGCGGCTACACCTTC
TRBJ1-2 . TRBV10-3 . CAISDPGAPFDGYTF TGTGCCATCAGTGATCCAGGGGCCCCCTTTGATGGCTACACCTTC